This T cell receptor (beta chain) came from a study of naive and memory T cell subsets. Amplification of ligated cDNA took four PCR rounds with SP2 and nested alpha and beta constant primers. Blood and skin TCR RNA was reverse transcribed with alpha and beta constant primers. TCRdb re-derived calls from the 5' RACE reads in MiXCR, one entry per CDR3 protein. In the table there are about 60,000 distinct CDR3 sequences, approximately 8% of which are singletons. CDR1 MDHEN and CDR2 SYDVKM come from the germline V gene. The CDR3 totals 12 residues. Trimming cost V 2 bases and J 0 bases, with 1 base left between them. This clonotype has a handful of counts. An oligonucleotide containing a UMI was ligated to the 3' end of TCR cDNA. RNA was extracted from 2.5 ml of whole blood of healthy adults.

The receptor comes from a female donor in good health. The J gene is TRBJ1-1, the V gene TRBV28; D is unresolved. The CDR3 spells CASSLMNTEAFF. The CDR3 DNA sequence: TGTGCCAGCAGTTTAATGAACACTGAAGCTTTCTTT.